Each of the 20 T cell receptor beta chains below was sequenced from the same sample in a study of response to subunit inactivated influenza vaccine. Using its own MiXCR run on the RT-PCR reads, TCRdb lists one record per CDR3 protein. The table records more than 600,000 distinct CDR3 sequences, around 18% of them present only once. The sequencing here drew on PBMCs from blood, taken around 5 days after vaccination. Receptors were obtained from a man between 50 and 59 years old who received an inactivated influenza vaccine.

This chain joins TRBV5-6 and TRBJ2-5; either TRBD1 or TRBD2 may supply D (6 bases each). The CDR3 is made up of 13 amino acids. In germline, CDR1 is SGHDT, CDR2 YYEEEE. The V end was cut by 4 bases, the J end by 13 bases, with 20 bases between. CDR3 region: CASSPEGGRGRYF. The CDR3 nucleotides are TGTGCCAGCAGCCCGGAGGGGGGCAGAGGTCGGTACTTC. The variable domain in full, completed from reference TRBV5-6 and TRBJ2-5, reads DAGVTQSPTHLIKTRGQQVTLRCSPKSGHDTVSWYQQALGQGPQFIFQYYEEEERQRGNFPDRFSGHQFPNYSSELNVNALLLGDSALYLCASSPEGGRGRYFGPGTRLLVL.

The rearrangement joins TRBV19 to TRBJ2-1; TRBD2 aligns across 9 bases. The germline V gene encodes CDR1 LNHDA and CDR2 SQIVND (reference sequence). This CDR3 spans 18 amino acids. The ends lost 3 bases at V and 7 bases at J; junction bases unmatched: 16. DNA of the CDR3: TGTGCCAGTAGTATGCGACTCTTAGCGGGGGCCTCCAGGAATGAGCAGTTCTTC. Its protein product is CASSMRLLAGASRNEQFF.

V and J are TRBV6-4 and TRBJ1-5; D uncertain. V dropped 4 bases and J dropped 4 bases, with 8 bases sitting between them. The CDR3 is 13 amino acids. Germline V CDR1 and CDR2: MRHNA, SNTAGT. CDR3: CASSAERNQPQHF. The CDR3 region has the DNA TGTGCCAGCAGTGCAGAAAGAAATCAGCCCCAGCATTTT.

The chain uses TRBV10-2 and TRBJ2-3; D ambiguous. V lost 8 bases and J 4 bases, leaving 10 bases between the germline ends. The CDR3 consists of 12 residues. CDR1 is WSHSY, CDR2 SAAADI, per germline. CDR3 nucleotides: TGCGCCAGCCGAGGCGTTCCAGATACGCAGTATTTT. The encoded protein is CASRGVPDTQYF.

This clonotype occurred a few times. The chain combines TRBV20-1 with TRBJ2-3; D perhaps matches TRBD2 (6 bases). The CDR3 sequence is 15 residues long. Trimming took 4 bases from V and 2 from J, leaving 16 bases between them. Germline CDR1 is DFQATT and CDR2 is SNEGSKA (reference sequence). CDR3 coding DNA: TGCAGTGCTAAAGGATTTGGCGGGGCCACAGATACGCAGTATTTT. This translates into CSAKGFGGATDTQYF.

The V gene is TRBV12-3 or TRBV12-4, the J gene TRBJ2-2; D remains ambiguous. Trimming cost V 7 bases and J 6 bases, with 9 bases left between them. The CDR3 is 12 amino acids. CDR3 DNA sequence: TGTGCCAGCACTGAAAACTCCGGGGAGCTGTTTTTT. Its protein product is CASTENSGELFF.

This clonotype was seen a few times. The chain is built from TRBV10-3 and TRBJ2-7, with no clear D. Germline lookup yields CDR1 ENHRY and CDR2 SYGVKD. The CDR3 is 15 residues long. V was trimmed by 0 bases and J by 2 bases, leaving 11 bases between them. As DNA, the CDR3 is TGTGCCATCAGTGAGTCGAACGTAGGCCCCTACGAGCAGTACTTC. Protein: CAISESNVGPYEQYF.

The chain has TRBV28 and TRBJ1-5, with D possibly being TRBD1 (6 bases). The CDR3 spans 14 residues. The germline gives CDR1 MDHEN, CDR2 SYDVKM. The V end lost 4 bases, the J end lost 0 bases, and 7 bases lay between the germline ends. The CDR3 region has the DNA TGTGCCAGCAGTTGGACAGATAGCAATCAGCCCCAGCATTTT. Translated: CASSWTDSNQPQHF.

This clonotype has only a few counts. J is TRBJ2-1 and V is TRBV12-3 or TRBV12-4; TRBD2 agrees at 9 bases. The junction had 10 bases not matched to a gene; V was cut back by 2 bases and J by 5 bases. The CDR3 is 17 residues long. CDR3 residues: CASSLLLAGIIHNEQFF. In DNA form, the CDR3 reads TGTGCCAGCAGTTTACTTCTAGCGGGAATTATCCACAATGAGCAGTTCTTC.

This clonotype was picked up many times. The genes are TRBV20-1 and TRBJ2-5, with 9 bases aligning to TRBD1. The V gene's germline CDR1 is DFQATT and CDR2 SNEGSKA (reference sequence). J gave up 0 bases and V 2 bases, and 7 bases lay outside the gene matches. This CDR3 contains 16 residues. The CDR3 here is CSARPNRDRDQETQYF. The CDR3 bases are TGCAGTGCTAGACCAAACCGGGACAGGGACCAAGAGACCCAGTACTTC.

J is TRBJ1-2 and V is TRBV4-3; D remains ambiguous. The V and J ends lost 1 base and 4 bases respectively, with 13 bases between them. The CDR3 loop spans 15 amino acids. Per germline, CDR1 LGHNA and CDR2 YSLEER. The CDR3 loop reads CASSQVTGWAYGYTF. In DNA form, the CDR3 reads TGCGCCAGCAGCCAAGTCACGGGATGGGCCTATGGCTACACCTTC.

A few counts support this clonotype. This sequence joins TRBV12-3 or TRBV12-4 and TRBJ1-2, with D hard to call. The CDR3 runs to 13 residues. The V and J ends lost 9 bases and 4 bases respectively, with 15 bases between them. This CDR3 is CASFGGPLYGYTF. The CDR3 DNA reads as TGTGCCAGTTTTGGAGGGCCCCTCTATGGCTACACCTTC.

V usage is TRBV11-1 and J usage is TRBJ2-2; the D is unclear. V was pared by 5 bases and J by 0 bases, with 7 bases between. Per germline, CDR1 SGHAT and CDR2 FQDESV (reference sequence). The CDR3 length is 14 residues. The CDR3 loop reads CASSRQPNTGELFF. As DNA, the CDR3 is TGTGCCAGCAGCCGACAACCGAACACCGGGGAGCTGTTTTTT.

This clonotype has only a few counts. The CDR3 DNA follows: TGTGCCAGCAGTTTTAGGCAGGGAGGGACGGAGCAGTTCTTC. Encoded protein: CASSFRQGGTEQFF. The chain links TRBV12-3 or TRBV12-4 to TRBJ2-1, with TRBD2 matching 7 bases. Losses at the gene ends were 3 bases for V and 10 bases for J; bases not matched to a gene: 9. This CDR3 spans 14 amino acids.

V and J are TRBV7-9 and TRBJ2-1, with no clear D. The length of the CDR3 is 14 residues. V was cut by 5 bases and J by 3 bases, with 11 bases left in between. Per the germline V gene, CDR1 is SEHNR and CDR2 is FQNEAQ (reference sequence). The CDR3 loop is CASSETLFYNEQFF. Here the CDR3 DNA reads TGTGCCAGCAGCGAGACACTTTTCTACAATGAGCAGTTCTTC.

The V and J genes are TRBV25-1 and TRBJ2-4; D is unclear. Trimming removed 3 bases at V and 9 bases at J, with 18 bases between. Per the germline V gene, CDR1 is MGHDK and CDR2 is SYGVNS. The CDR3 contains 15 residues. This CDR3 is CASSDPIGAVGIQYF. CDR3 nucleotides: TGTGCCAGCAGTGACCCAATCGGCGCGGTGGGCATTCAGTACTTC.

This clonotype has ten or more counts. The CDR3 region has the DNA TGTGCCAGCAGTCCCACCGCGGGGCTCTCCGGGGAGCTGTTTTTT. Protein product: CASSPTAGLSGELFF. The rearrangement links TRBV6-1 to TRBJ2-2, with D maybe TRBD2 (6 bases). The CDR3 contains 15 residues. Per germline, CDR1 MNHNS and CDR2 SASEGT. Trimming took 5 bases from V and 6 from J, leaving 16 bases between them.

The V gene is TRBV27, the J gene TRBJ2-3, with 9 bases lining up with TRBD1. The CDR3 covers 16 residues. V dropped 3 bases and J dropped 3; count of bases not matched to a gene: 7. Germline CDR1 MNHEY, CDR2 SMNVEV (reference sequence). CDR3 sequence reads: CASSLSGTGLTDTQYF. The DNA of the CDR3 is TGTGCCAGCAGTTTGTCCGGGACAGGGCTTACAGATACGCAGTATTTT.

The chain has TRBV7-6 and TRBJ2-2, with 10 bases aligning to TRBD1. Germline loops: CDR1 SGHVS, CDR2 FNYEAQ. J was trimmed by 4 bases and V by 5 bases; bases with no gene match: 7. The CDR3 spans 16 residues. CDR3 in amino acids: CASSSWTGGGTGELFF. CDR3 coding DNA: TGTGCCAGCAGCAGTTGGACAGGGGGAGGCACCGGGGAGCTGTTTTTT.

The V and J genes are TRBV12-3 or TRBV12-4 and TRBJ2-7, with D perhaps TRBD2 (5 bases). The CDR3 sequence is 14 residues long. Between the trimmed V and J ends, which lost 3 bases and 3 bases, there was a span of 12 bases. The CDR3, as DNA: TGTGCCAGCAGTTTTCGTCGGGGAAACTACGAGCAGTACTTC. This gives the protein CASSFRRGNYEQYF.